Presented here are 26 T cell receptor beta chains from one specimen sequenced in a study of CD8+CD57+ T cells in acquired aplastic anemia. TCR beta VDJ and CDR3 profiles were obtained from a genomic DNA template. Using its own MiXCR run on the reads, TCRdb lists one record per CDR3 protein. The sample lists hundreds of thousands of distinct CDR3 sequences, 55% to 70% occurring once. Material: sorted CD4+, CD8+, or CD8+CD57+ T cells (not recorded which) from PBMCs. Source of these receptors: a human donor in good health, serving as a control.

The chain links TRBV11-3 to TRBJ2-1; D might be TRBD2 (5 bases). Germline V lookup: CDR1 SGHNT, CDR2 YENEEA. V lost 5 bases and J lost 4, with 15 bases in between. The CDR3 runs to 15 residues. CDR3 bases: TGTGCCAGCAGCATAACTAACGGAGGTTACAATGAGCAGTTCTTC. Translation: CASSITNGGYNEQFF.

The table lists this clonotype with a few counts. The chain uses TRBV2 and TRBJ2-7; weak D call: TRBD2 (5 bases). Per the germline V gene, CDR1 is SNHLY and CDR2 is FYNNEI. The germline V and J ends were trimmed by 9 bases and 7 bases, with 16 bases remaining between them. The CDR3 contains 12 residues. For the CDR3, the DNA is TGTGCCAGTAGCCCCGGAGCGGCGGAGCAGTACTTC. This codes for CASSPGAAEQYF.

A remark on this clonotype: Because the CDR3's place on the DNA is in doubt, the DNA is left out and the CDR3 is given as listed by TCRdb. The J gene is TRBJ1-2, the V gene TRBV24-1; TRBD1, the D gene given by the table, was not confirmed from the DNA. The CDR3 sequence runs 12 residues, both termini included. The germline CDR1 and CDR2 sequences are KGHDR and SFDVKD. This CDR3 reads CATRQWAGGSTF.

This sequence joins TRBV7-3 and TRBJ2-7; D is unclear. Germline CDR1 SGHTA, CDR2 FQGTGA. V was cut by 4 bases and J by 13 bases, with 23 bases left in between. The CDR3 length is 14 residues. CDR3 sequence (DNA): TGTGCCAGCAGCTCCCCGGTCCAATCGAACGAGTACTACTTC. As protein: CASSSPVQSNEYYF.

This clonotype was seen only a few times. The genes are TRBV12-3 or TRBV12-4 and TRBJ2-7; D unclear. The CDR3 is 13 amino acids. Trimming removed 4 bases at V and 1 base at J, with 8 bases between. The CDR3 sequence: CASSWASSYEQYF. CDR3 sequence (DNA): TGTGCCAGCAGTTGGGCCAGTTCCTACGAGCAGTACTTC.

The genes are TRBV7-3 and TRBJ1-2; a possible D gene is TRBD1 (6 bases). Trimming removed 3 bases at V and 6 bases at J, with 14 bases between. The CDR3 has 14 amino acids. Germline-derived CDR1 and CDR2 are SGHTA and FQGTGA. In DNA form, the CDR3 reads TGTGCCAGCAGCTTGGACGGACAGAGGAATGGCTACACCTTC. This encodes CASSLDGQRNGYTF.

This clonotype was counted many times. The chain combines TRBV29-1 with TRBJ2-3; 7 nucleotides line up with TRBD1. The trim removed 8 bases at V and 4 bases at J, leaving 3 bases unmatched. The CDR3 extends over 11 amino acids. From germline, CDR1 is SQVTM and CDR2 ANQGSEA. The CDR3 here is CSPQGADTQYF. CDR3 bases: TGCAGCCCCCAGGGGGCAGATACGCAGTATTTT.

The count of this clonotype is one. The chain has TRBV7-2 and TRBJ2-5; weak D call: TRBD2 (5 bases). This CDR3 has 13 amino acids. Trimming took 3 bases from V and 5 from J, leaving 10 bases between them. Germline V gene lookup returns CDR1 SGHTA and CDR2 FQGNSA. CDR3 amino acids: CASSFNTGETQYF. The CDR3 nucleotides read TGTGCCAGCAGCTTCAACACGGGGGAGACCCAGTACTTC.

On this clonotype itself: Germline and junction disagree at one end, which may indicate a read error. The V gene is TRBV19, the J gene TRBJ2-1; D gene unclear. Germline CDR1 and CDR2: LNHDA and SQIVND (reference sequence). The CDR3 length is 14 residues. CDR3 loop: CASSIGRLNNEQFF. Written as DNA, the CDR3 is TGTGCCAGTAGTATCGGGCGTTTAAACAATGAACAGTTCTTT.

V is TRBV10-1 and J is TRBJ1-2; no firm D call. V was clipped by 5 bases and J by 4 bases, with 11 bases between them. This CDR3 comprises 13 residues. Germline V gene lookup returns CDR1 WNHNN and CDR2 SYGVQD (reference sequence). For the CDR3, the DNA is TGCGCCAGCAGTCCGTCAAGCCTCTATGGCTACACCTTC. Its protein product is CASSPSSLYGYTF.

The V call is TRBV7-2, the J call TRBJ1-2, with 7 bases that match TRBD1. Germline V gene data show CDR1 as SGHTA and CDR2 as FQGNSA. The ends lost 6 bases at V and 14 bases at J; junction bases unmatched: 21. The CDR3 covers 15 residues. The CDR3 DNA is TGTGCCAGCAGGACAGGGACCAATTCACCCCTCCACTTTACCTTC. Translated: CASRTGTNSPLHFTF.

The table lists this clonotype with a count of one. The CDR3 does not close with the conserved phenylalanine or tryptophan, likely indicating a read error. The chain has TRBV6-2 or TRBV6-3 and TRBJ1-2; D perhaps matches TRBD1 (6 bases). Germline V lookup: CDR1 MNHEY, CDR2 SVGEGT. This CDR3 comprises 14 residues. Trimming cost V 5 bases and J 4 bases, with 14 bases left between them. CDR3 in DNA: TGTGCCAGCAGTCAGGACAGTCTGGGCTATGGCTACACCTGC. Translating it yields CASSQDSLGYGYTC.

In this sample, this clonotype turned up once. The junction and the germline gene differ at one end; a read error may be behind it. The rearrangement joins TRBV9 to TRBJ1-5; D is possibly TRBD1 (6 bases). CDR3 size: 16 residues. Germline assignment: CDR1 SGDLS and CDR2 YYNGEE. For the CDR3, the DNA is TGTGCCACCAGCGACCGCTCGAGGGGGGGTAATCAGTCCCAGCATTTT. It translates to CATSDRSRGGNQSQHF.

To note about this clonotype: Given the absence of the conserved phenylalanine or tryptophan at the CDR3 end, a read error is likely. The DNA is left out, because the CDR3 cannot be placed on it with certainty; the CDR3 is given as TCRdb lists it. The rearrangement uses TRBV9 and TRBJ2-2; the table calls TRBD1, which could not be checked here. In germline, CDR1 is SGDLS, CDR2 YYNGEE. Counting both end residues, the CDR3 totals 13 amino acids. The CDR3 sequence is CASSGAGQSYGYI.

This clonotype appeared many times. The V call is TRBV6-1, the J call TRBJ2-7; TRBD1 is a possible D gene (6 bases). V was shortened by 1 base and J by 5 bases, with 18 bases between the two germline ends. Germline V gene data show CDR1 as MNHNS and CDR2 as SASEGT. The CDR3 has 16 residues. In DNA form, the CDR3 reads TGTGCCAGCAGTGAAGGATTGGGGCCAGGGGCCAACGAGCAGTACTTC. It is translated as CASSEGLGPGANEQYF.

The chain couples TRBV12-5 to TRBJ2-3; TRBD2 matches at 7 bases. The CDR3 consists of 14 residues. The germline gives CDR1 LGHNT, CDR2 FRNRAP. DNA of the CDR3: TGTGCCAGCAGTTTAGGACTAGTATCCGATACGCAGTATTTT. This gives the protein CASSLGLVSDTQYF.

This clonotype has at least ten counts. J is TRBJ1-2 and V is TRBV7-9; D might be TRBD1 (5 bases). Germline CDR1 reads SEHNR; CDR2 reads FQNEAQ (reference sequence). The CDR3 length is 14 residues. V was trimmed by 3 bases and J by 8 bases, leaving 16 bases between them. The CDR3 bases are TGTGCCAGCAGCTTCGGGGGGGGGAGCGACGGCTACACCTTC. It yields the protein CASSFGGGSDGYTF. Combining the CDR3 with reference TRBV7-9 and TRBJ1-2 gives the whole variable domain DTGVSQNPRHKITKRGQNVTFRCDPISEHNRLYWYRQTLGQGPEFLTYFQNEAQLEKSRLLSDRFSAERPKGSFSTLEIQRTEQGDSAMYLCASSFGGGSDGYTFGSGTRLTVV.

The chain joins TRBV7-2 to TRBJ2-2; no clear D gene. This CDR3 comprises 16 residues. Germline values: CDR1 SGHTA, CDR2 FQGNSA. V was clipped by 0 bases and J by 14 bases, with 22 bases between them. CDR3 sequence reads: CASSLAPAWNTEALFF. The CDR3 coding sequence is TGTGCCAGCAGCTTAGCGCCAGCCTGGAACACTGAAGCTCTGTTTTTT.

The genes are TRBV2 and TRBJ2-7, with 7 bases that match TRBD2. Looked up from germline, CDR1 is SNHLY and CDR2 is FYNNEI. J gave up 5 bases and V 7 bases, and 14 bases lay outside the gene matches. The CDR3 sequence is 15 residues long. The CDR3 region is CASNPSGGLTHEQYF. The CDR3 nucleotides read TGTGCCAGCAACCCCTCGGGGGGTCTTACCCACGAGCAGTACTTC.

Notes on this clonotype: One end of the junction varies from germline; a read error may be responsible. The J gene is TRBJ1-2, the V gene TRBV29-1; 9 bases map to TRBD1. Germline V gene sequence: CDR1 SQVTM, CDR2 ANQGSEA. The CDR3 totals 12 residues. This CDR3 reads CSVSGQGNGYAF. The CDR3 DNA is TGCAGCGTTTCGGGACAGGGCAATGGCTACGCCTTC.

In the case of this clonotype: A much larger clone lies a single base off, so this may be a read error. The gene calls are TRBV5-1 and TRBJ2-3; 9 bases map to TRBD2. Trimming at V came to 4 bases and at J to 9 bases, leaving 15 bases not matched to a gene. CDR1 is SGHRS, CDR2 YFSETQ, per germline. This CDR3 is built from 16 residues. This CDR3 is CASSRDRRGGGETQYF. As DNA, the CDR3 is TGCGCCAGCAGCCGCGATAGGCGGGGGGGCGGAGAAACGCAGTATTTT.

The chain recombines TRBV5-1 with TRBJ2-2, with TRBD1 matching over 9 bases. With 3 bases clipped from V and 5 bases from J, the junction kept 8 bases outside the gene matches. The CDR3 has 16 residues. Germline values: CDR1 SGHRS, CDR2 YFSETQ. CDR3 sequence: CASSYYTGGRTGELFF. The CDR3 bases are TGCGCCAGCAGCTACTATACAGGGGGCCGTACCGGGGAGCTGTTTTTT.

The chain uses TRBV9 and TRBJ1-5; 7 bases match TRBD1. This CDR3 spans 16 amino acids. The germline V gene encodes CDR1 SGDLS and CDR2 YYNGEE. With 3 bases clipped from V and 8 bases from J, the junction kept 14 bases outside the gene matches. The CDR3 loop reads CASSAGTGETLKPQHF. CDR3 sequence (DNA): TGTGCCAGCAGCGCAGGAACAGGGGAGACACTGAAGCCCCAGCATTTT.

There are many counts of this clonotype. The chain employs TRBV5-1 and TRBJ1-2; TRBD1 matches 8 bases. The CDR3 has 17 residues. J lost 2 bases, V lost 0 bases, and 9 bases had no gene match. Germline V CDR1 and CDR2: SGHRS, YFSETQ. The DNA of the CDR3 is TGCGCCAGCAGCTTGGGACGGTCAGGGGGCTCCAACTATGGCTACACCTTC. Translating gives CASSLGRSGGSNYGYTF.

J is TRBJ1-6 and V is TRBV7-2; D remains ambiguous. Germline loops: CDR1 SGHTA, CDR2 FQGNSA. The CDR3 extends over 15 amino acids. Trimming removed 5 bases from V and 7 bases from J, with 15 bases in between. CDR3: CASSLCAGGNSPLHF. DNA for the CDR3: TGTGCCAGCAGCCTATGCGCAGGTGGGAATTCACCCCTCCACTTT.

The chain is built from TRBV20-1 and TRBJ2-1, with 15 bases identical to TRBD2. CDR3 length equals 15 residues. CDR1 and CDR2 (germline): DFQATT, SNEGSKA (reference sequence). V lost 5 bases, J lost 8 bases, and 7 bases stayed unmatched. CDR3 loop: CSADGLAGGRDEQFF. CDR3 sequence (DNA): TGCAGTGCTGACGGACTAGCGGGGGGGCGGGATGAGCAGTTCTTC.